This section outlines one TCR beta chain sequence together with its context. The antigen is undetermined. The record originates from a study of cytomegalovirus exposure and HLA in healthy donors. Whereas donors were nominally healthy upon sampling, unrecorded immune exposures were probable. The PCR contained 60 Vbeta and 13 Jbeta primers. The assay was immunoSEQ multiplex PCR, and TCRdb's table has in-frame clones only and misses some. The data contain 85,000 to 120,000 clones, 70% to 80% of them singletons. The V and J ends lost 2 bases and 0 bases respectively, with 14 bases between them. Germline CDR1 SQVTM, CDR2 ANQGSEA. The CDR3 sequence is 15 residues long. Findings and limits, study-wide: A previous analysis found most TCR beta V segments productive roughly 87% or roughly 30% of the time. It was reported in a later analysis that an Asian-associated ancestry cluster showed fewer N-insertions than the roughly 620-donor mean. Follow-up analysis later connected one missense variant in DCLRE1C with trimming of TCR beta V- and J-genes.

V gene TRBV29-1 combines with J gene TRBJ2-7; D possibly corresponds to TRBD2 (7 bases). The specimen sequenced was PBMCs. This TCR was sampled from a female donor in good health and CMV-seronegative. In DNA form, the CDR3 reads TGCAGCGTTGAAAAACCCCGGGGGGCCTCCTACGAGCAGTACTTC. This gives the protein CSVEKPRGASYEQYF.